This T cell receptor beta chain was recorded in a study of T cells in Graves' hyperthyroidism and ophthalmopathy. The investigators amplified TCR beta CDR3 regions from RNA transcripts. First-round RT-PCR with HTBI primers amplified the TCR CDR3 region. In TCRdb, the multiplex PCR reads were re-called with MiXCR into one record per CDR3 protein. The data contain about 180,000 distinct CDR3 sequences, more than 15% of them singletons. Points on this clonotype: Mismatch with germline at one junction end may stem from a read error.

The material sequenced was blood. The clonotype comes from a woman aged 45-65 years with Graves' hyperthyroidism.

As DNA, the CDR3 is TGCGCCAGCAGCATTAGATCAACAGGCTATAACGGGGAGCTGTTTTTT. Translating it yields CASSIRSTGYNGELFF. The chain recombines TRBV7-2 with TRBJ2-2, with D possibly being TRBD1 (5 bases). The CDR3 sequence is 16 residues long. The germline CDR1 and CDR2 sequences are SGHTA and FQGNSA.